This entry features one T cell receptor beta chain sequence. Germline values: CDR1 MNHEY, CDR2 SVGAGI. The CDR3 is 14 amino acids. Trimming took off 2 bases at V and 5 bases at J, with 12 bases between the two ends. Method: immunoSEQ multiplex PCR; TCRdb's copy keeps in-frame clones and lacks some. Here the sample spans roughly 20,000 clones, roughly three fifths being singletons. The sample belongs to a study of radiation and T cells in renal cell carcinoma. Treatment here: treatment-naive control, cytoreductive nephrectomy. The sequence was collected from a man aged 45-65 years with renal cell carcinoma. This chain uses TRBV6-5 with TRBJ1-1; D possibly corresponds to TRBD1 (6 bases). The sequencing here drew on tumor tissue, taken from a patient whose treatment was nephrectomy without radiotherapy. DNA for the CDR3: TGTGCCAGCAGTTACCCGGGGGGGCGGACTGAAGCTTTCTTT. As protein: CASSYPGGRTEAFF.